The TCR beta chain under discussion was sequenced for a study of blood T cell repertoires in COVID-19. For the study at large: The United States, Italy and Spain were the sources of the acute and convalescent COVID-19 samples.

The table lists this clone with a count of one. The assay was immunoSEQ multiplex PCR, and TCRdb's table has in-frame clones only and misses some. The repertoire includes about 150,000 clones, around 75% of them detected once, and approximately 15% sits in the top ten. With 0 bases clipped from V and 3 bases from J, the junction kept 3 bases outside the gene matches. Germline CDR1 SGHRS, CDR2 YFSETQ. This CDR3 spans 14 amino acids. The specimen sequenced was peripheral blood. The chain has TRBV5-1 and TRBJ2-7; 7 nucleotides align to TRBD1. This clonotype originated in a woman over 75 with acute or convalescent COVID-19. The CDR3 here is CASSLASGGYEQYF. The CDR3 DNA reads TGCGCCAGCAGCTTGGCGTCAGGGGGCTACGAGCAGTACTTC.